The 31 T cell receptor beta chains below were found in one sample sequenced in a study of control samples from healthy donors and cancer patients. Sequencing was performed with immunoSEQ multiplex PCR; in TCRdb, only in-frame clones are kept and a portion is missing. The top ten clones hold more than 20% of a sample with about 41,000 clones, about 94% of them seen once. Sequencing was performed on blood. Receptors were obtained from a man aged 55 to 70 in good health.

The J gene is TRBJ1-3, the V gene TRBV9, with D possibly matching TRBD1 (6 bases). V dropped 3 bases and J dropped 0 bases, with 10 bases sitting between them. The CDR3 sequence is 15 residues long. CDR1 and CDR2 from the germline V gene are SGDLS and YYNGEE. The CDR3 DNA follows: TGTGCCAGCAGCGCCGGGACATCCTCTGGAAACACCATATATTTT. Translating gives CASSAGTSSGNTIYF.

This rearrangement joins TRBV27 to TRBJ1-6; D gene uncertain. Trimming cost V 3 bases and J 8 bases, with 11 bases left between them. The V gene's germline CDR1 is MNHEY and CDR2 SMNVEV (reference sequence). The CDR3 runs 14 residues. CDR3 DNA: TGTGCCAGCAGTTTTGTGGGCAGCGATTCACCCCTCCACTTT. This sequence encodes CASSFVGSDSPLHF.

The rearrangement links TRBV6-1 to TRBJ1-1; 8 bases map to TRBD1. This CDR3 region has 15 residues. CDR1 and CDR2 from the germline V gene are MNHNS and SASEGT. J was trimmed by 6 bases and V by 2 bases; bases with no gene match: 8. The CDR3 nucleotides are TGTGCCAGCAGTGAAAGGACAGGGTTTGTAGCTGAAGCTTTCTTT. This codes for CASSERTGFVAEAFF.

The CDR3 loop reads CATSRYSGTGKDGYTF. The CDR3, as DNA: TGTGCCACCAGCAGATACTCCGGGACAGGGAAGGATGGCTACACCTTC. J is TRBJ1-2 and V is TRBV15; 9 nucleotides line up with TRBD1. The CDR3 extends over 16 amino acids. Germline CDR1 and CDR2: LNHNV and YYDKDF (reference sequence). Losses at the gene ends were 2 bases for V and 6 bases for J; bases not matched to a gene: 10.

This clone was counted only a few times. This chain links TRBV5-5 with TRBJ2-1, with unresolved D. Germline V gene lookup returns CDR1 SGHKS and CDR2 YYEKEE (reference sequence). This CDR3 is 16 amino acids long. Trimming stripped 0 bases from V and 2 bases from J, with 12 bases between. The CDR3 is CASSLGRALTYNEQFF. In DNA form, the CDR3 reads TGTGCCAGCAGCTTGGGCCGGGCCCTCACCTACAATGAGCAGTTCTTC.

This clone was found a few times. V usage is TRBV4-1 and J usage is TRBJ2-7; 14 bases line up with TRBD2. CDR1 is MGHRA and CDR2 is YSYEKL in the germline V gene. This CDR3 has 16 amino acids. V lost 3 bases and J lost 3; bases outside the gene matches: 4. The CDR3, as DNA: TGCGCCAGCAGCCATGGGACTAGCGGGAGTGTCTACGAGCAGTACTTC. Translated: CASSHGTSGSVYEQYF.

This chain connects TRBV18 to TRBJ2-3; 8 bases agree with TRBD1. This CDR3 spans 14 amino acids. J was trimmed by 6 bases and V by 3 bases; bases with no gene match: 5. The germline CDR1 and CDR2 sequences are KGHSH and LQKENI. This CDR3 is CASSPPGQVDTQYF. The CDR3 coding sequence is TGTGCCAGCTCACCCCCGGGACAGGTCGATACGCAGTATTTT.

The chain combines TRBV19 with TRBJ2-2, with TRBD1 identical over 7 bases. The length of the CDR3 is 13 residues. V lost 6 bases and J lost 6; bases outside the gene matches: 4. The germline CDR1 and CDR2 sequences are LNHDA and SQIVND (reference sequence). The CDR3 coding sequence is TGTGCCAGTAGAAATACAGGGGCCGGGGAGCTGTTTTTT. This gives the protein CASRNTGAGELFF.

Comment on this clone: Relative to the germline gene, one junction end is altered; a read error may explain this. The chain couples TRBV7-7 to TRBJ2-5; D is tentatively TRBD1 or TRBD2 (5 bases each). Germline CDR1 SSHAT, CDR2 FNYEAQ (reference sequence). This CDR3 has 14 amino acids. This chain's CDR3 is CASSRKGPQETQYF. CDR3 DNA: TGTGCTAGCAGTCGGAAGGGACCACAAGAGACCCAGTACTTC.

V is TRBV12-3 or TRBV12-4 and J is TRBJ1-2; the match to TRBD1 covers 7 bases. The length of the CDR3 is 13 residues. V trimming: 6 bases; J trimming: 6 bases; junction bases outside the gene matches: 7. Here the CDR3 reads CASRFGTDHGYTF. The CDR3 DNA reads as TGTGCCAGCAGGTTTGGGACAGACCATGGCTACACCTTC.

The J gene is TRBJ2-7, the V gene TRBV4-2; 8 bases are shared with TRBD2. This CDR3 has 16 residues. Germline V gene lookup returns CDR1 LGHNA and CDR2 YNFKEQ. The V gene end was trimmed by 4 bases and the J gene end by 0 bases; junction bases not matched to a gene: 8. The CDR3 is CASSRGQLADSYEQYF. In nucleotides, the CDR3 is TGTGCCAGCAGCCGCGGGCAACTAGCGGACTCCTACGAGCAGTACTTC.

The CDR3: CANNKQGVPEAFF. As DNA, the CDR3 is TGTGCCAACAACAAACAGGGGGTCCCTGAAGCTTTCTTT. This rearrangement joins TRBV5-4 to TRBJ1-1; 8 bases fit TRBD1. The J segment lost 6 bases and the V segment lost 9 bases, leaving 10 bases of the junction unmatched. This CDR3 spans 13 amino acids. The germline CDR1 and CDR2 sequences are SGHNT and YYREEE (reference sequence).

This chain joins TRBV11-3 and TRBJ1-6; maybe TRBD1 (5 bases). Germline V CDR1 and CDR2: SGHNT, YENEEA. CDR3 length: 14 amino acids. Trimming pared 1 base from V and 9 bases from J, leaving 10 bases between. This chain's CDR3 is CASSLGGEGSPLHF. The DNA of the CDR3 is TGTGCCAGCAGCTTAGGGGGGGAAGGTTCACCCCTCCACTTT.

The J gene is TRBJ2-5, the V gene TRBV11-1; D gene unclear. CDR1 and CDR2 from the germline V gene are SGHAT and FQDESV (reference sequence). V lost 7 bases to trimming and J lost 2 bases, with 14 bases between them. The CDR3 extends over 14 amino acids. The CDR3: CASTVEAEQETQYF. CDR3 DNA sequence: TGTGCCAGCACGGTAGAGGCGGAACAAGAGACCCAGTACTTC.

The chain is built from TRBV19 and TRBJ2-1; 7 nucleotides line up with TRBD1. Germline CDR1 LNHDA, CDR2 SQIVND (reference sequence). The CDR3 spans 14 residues. Here the CDR3 reads CTLIPGQALNEQFF. The CDR3, as DNA: TGTACTTTAATACCAGGACAGGCCCTCAATGAGCAGTTCTTC.

This chain joins TRBV7-2 and TRBJ2-7; 15 bases map to TRBD2. This CDR3 spans 15 amino acids. Germline V gene sequence: CDR1 SGHTA, CDR2 FQGNSA. Unmatched junction bases numbered 2, after V lost 3 bases and J lost 5 bases. The CDR3 DNA sequence: TGTGCCAGCAGCTTCGGACTAGCGGGAGGGAACGAGCAGTACTTC. The encoded protein is CASSFGLAGGNEQYF.

The V call is TRBV27, the J call TRBJ1-3; 9 bases are shared with TRBD1. CDR3 length equals 15 residues. CDR1 is MNHEY, CDR2 SMNVEV, per germline (reference sequence). The trim removed 4 bases at V and 7 bases at J, leaving 8 bases unmatched. The CDR3: CASSSDRGLSNTIYF. The CDR3 DNA follows: TGTGCCAGCAGTTCCGACAGGGGGTTATCGAACACCATATATTTT.

The chain recombines TRBV7-9 with TRBJ1-5; TRBD1 is a possible D gene (5 bases). Trimming stripped 5 bases from V and 7 bases from J, with 15 bases between. The CDR3 totals 14 residues. Germline lookup yields CDR1 SEHNR and CDR2 FQNEAQ (reference sequence). The CDR3 loop reads CASSGVQGWQPQHF. CDR3 sequence (DNA): TGTGCCAGCAGCGGCGTGCAGGGTTGGCAGCCCCAGCATTTT.

This rearrangement joins TRBV7-8 to TRBJ1-5; no clear D. Germline CDR1 and CDR2: SGHVS and FQNEAQ. V was shortened by 1 base and J by 4 bases, with 8 bases between the two germline ends. The CDR3 length is 14 residues. CDR3 sequence: CASSLETWNQPQHF. The CDR3 DNA reads TGTGCCAGCAGCTTAGAGACCTGGAATCAGCCCCAGCATTTT.

The chain recombines TRBV28 with TRBJ2-7; the D is unclear. The CDR3 spans 14 residues. The germline CDR1 and CDR2 sequences are MDHEN and SYDVKM. V was clipped by 7 bases and J by 4 bases, with 17 bases between them. The CDR3 bases are TGTGCCAGCACTAAAAGTGGGCAGAATTACGAGCAGTACTTC. Translation gives CASTKSGQNYEQYF.

This chain joins TRBV27 and TRBJ2-7, with 7 bases matching TRBD2. With V trimmed by 3 bases and J by 0 bases, 5 bases remained unmatched. The CDR3 loop spans 15 amino acids. Germline-derived CDR1 and CDR2 are MNHEY and SMNVEV (reference sequence). The CDR3 DNA is TGTGCCAGCAGTTTCGGGAGGAGGAGCTCCTACGAGCAGTACTTC. This translates into CASSFGRRSSYEQYF.

This clone was observed a single time. The chain carries TRBV15 and TRBJ2-2, with TRBD2 matching 15 bases. Per germline, CDR1 LNHNV and CDR2 YYDKDF (reference sequence). This CDR3 has 19 residues. After removal of 1 base from V and 0 bases from J, the junction contained 3 bases not matched to a gene. DNA of the CDR3: TGTGCCACCAGCAGAGGGGGACTAGCGGGAGGATCGAACACCGGGGAGCTGTTTTTT. It translates to CATSRGGLAGGSNTGELFF.

V is TRBV12-5 and J is TRBJ2-1, with D unclear. The CDR3 covers 16 residues. V gave up 1 base and J gave up 5 bases, with 15 bases separating them. The germline V gene encodes CDR1 LGHNT and CDR2 FRNRAP. The CDR3 nucleotides read TGTGCTAGTGGTTTGGAACCCGGGCCCCCGAACAATGAGCAGTTCTTC. Its translation: CASGLEPGPPNNEQFF.

The chain employs TRBV19 and TRBJ1-5; no firm D call. V lost 7 bases and J lost 2, with 12 bases in between. This CDR3 is built from 14 residues. Looked up from germline, CDR1 is LNHDA and CDR2 is SQIVND (reference sequence). The DNA for the CDR3 is TGTGCCAGTACCCCAATTCGGGGCAATCAGCCCCAGCATTTT. This encodes CASTPIRGNQPQHF.

The chain combines TRBV5-1 with TRBJ2-7, with 8 bases identical to TRBD1. Germline CDR1 and CDR2: SGHRS and YFSETQ. The V gene end was trimmed by 4 bases and the J gene end by 2 bases; junction bases not matched to a gene: 5. This CDR3 comprises 14 residues. The CDR3 region is CASSRGQETYEQYF. The CDR3 DNA reads TGCGCCAGCAGCAGGGGACAGGAGACCTACGAGCAGTACTTC.

The V gene is TRBV5-5, the J gene TRBJ1-4; no clear D. The CDR3 is 15 residues long. The V gene's germline CDR1 is SGHKS and CDR2 YYEKEE (reference sequence). V gave up 0 bases and J gave up 3 bases, with 9 bases separating them. The CDR3 protein is CASSLGALANEKLFF. In DNA, the CDR3 is TGTGCCAGCAGCTTGGGGGCTTTAGCTAATGAAAAACTGTTTTTT.

This chain connects TRBV9 to TRBJ1-4; D possibly corresponds to TRBD1 (6 bases). In germline, CDR1 is SGDLS, CDR2 YYNGEE. This CDR3 region has 15 residues. Trimming shortened V by 3 bases and J by 1 base, and 10 bases separated the two germline ends. The CDR3 DNA sequence: TGTGCCAGCAGCGCCAGGGGTGGAACTAATGAAAAACTGTTTTTT. Protein product: CASSARGGTNEKLFF. Based on the CDR3 plus reference TRBV9 and TRBJ1-4, the full variable domain is DSGVTQTPKHLITATGQRVTLRCSPRSGDLSVYWYQQSLDQGLQFLIQYYNGEERAKGNILERFSAQQFPDLHSELNLSSLELGDSALYFCASSARGGTNEKLFFGSGTQLSVL.

The chain employs TRBV3-1 (or the pseudogene TRBV3-2) and TRBJ2-1; a possible D gene is TRBD2 (6 bases). This CDR3 region has 17 residues. V shed 3 bases and J shed 0 bases, with 15 bases lying between them. Germline CDR1 LGHDT, CDR2 YNNKEL (reference sequence). CDR3 sequence (DNA): TGTGCCAGCAGCCAGGGGGGTATTAGGAGCTCCTACAATGAGCAGTTCTTC. Amino acids: CASSQGGIRSSYNEQFF.

This chain joins TRBV24-1 and TRBJ1-3, with D perhaps matching TRBD1 (5 bases). V was clipped by 5 bases and J by 0 bases, with 10 bases between them. The CDR3 runs to 15 residues. Germline V lookup: CDR1 KGHDR, CDR2 SFDVKD. In DNA, the CDR3 is TGTGCCACCAGTGGGGACGGCTACTCTGGAAACACCATATATTTT. The encoded protein is CATSGDGYSGNTIYF.

This clone appeared once. J is TRBJ2-5 and V is TRBV11-3; 11 positions agree with TRBD2. Germline CDR1 and CDR2: SGHNT and YENEEA. The junction had 11 bases not matched to a gene; V was cut back by 5 bases and J by 3 bases. The CDR3 sequence is 17 residues long. DNA of the CDR3: TGTGCCAGCAGCCCGGGGACTAGCGGAAGGAGCGAAGAGACCCAGTACTTC. Its translation is CASSPGTSGRSEETQYF.

This chain uses TRBV27 with TRBJ2-3, with 8 bases aligning to TRBD2. The V segment lost 3 bases and the J segment 4 bases; nucleotides outside the gene matches: 9. The CDR3 contains 16 residues. Germline V gene data show CDR1 as MNHEY and CDR2 as SMNVEV (reference sequence). The CDR3 region is CASSFGAGVRADTQYF. In DNA, the CDR3 is TGTGCCAGCAGTTTTGGAGCGGGAGTAAGAGCAGATACGCAGTATTTT.